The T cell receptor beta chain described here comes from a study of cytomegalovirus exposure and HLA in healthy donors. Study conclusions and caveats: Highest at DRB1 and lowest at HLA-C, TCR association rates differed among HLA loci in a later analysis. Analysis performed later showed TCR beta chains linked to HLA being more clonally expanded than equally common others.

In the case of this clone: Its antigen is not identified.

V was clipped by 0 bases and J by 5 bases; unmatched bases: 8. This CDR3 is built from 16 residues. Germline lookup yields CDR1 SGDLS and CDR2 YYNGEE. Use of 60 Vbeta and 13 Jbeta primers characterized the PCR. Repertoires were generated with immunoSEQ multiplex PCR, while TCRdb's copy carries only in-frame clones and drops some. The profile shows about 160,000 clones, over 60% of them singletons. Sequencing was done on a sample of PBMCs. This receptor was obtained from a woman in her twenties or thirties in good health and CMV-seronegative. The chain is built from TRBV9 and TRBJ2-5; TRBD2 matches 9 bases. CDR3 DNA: TGTGCCAGCAGCGTAGTTGGTAGCGGGGGAGGGGAGACCCAGTACTTC. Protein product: CASSVVGSGGGETQYF.